This T cell receptor (beta chain) was recorded in a study of T cell responses to AZD1222 COVID-19 vaccine. Findings and caveats of the study: Of spike-specific TCRs, nearly half reportedly target regions left unmutated in variants. CD4 TCRs covered the whole spike, strongest at regions 160-218 and 743-854.

The CDR3 length is 15 residues. Germline lookup yields CDR1 LNHDA and CDR2 SQIVND (reference sequence). V lost 5 bases and J lost 9, with 17 bases in between. Combined were second doses at about 4 or about 12 weeks. Comment on this clone: Its antigen is as yet unknown.

Produced via immunoSEQ multiplex PCR; TCRdb's table is partial and in-frame only. The sample shows approximately 110,000 clones, about 85% of them seen only once. The sequence came from an adult who received the AZD1222 COVID-19 vaccine. The V gene is TRBV19, the J gene TRBJ1-6, with D possibly TRBD1 on 5 matching bases. The sequences come from peripheral blood, collected 28 days after the second AZD1222 dose. The DNA of the CDR3 is TGTGCCAGTAGTCCAGCAACAGGATGGGTTTCACCCCTCCACTTT. Protein: CASSPATGWVSPLHF.